This TCR beta chain was recovered during a study of T cells in Graves' hyperthyroidism and ophthalmopathy. It was RNA transcripts that yielded the amplified TCR beta CDR3 regions. First-round RT-PCR of the TCR CDR3 relied on the HTBI primer set. One entry per CDR3 protein results from TCRdb running MiXCR on the multiplex PCR reads. The sample has approximately 380,000 distinct CDR3 sequences, about 18% seen once. This clonotype was picked up many times. The CDR3 consists of 14 residues. Trimming removed 0 bases at V and 1 base at J, with 8 bases between. CDR1 is SGDLS and CDR2 is YYNGEE in the germline V gene.

The sequenced sample consisted of blood. The receptor was isolated from a young woman with Graves' hyperthyroidism. The gene calls are TRBV9 and TRBJ2-7, with D unresolved. The CDR3 nucleotides read TGTGCCAGCAGCGTAGGAACGGATTCCTACGAGCAGTACTTC. Protein sequence: CASSVGTDSYEQYF.